This TCR beta chain came from a study of CD8 T cells in Susac syndrome. Study-wide context: When their blood was taken, the Susac syndrome patients had either not yet had any therapy, were taking corticosteroids, or were taking intravenous immunoglobulin alone.

Random-hexamer reverse transcription was applied to about 0.45 to 1 ug RNA. An immunoSEQ multiplex PCR amplified TCR beta CDR3 over 54 Vbeta and 13 Jbeta. Each CDR3 protein gets one entry after TCRdb re-called the immunoSEQ multiplex PCR reads with MiXCR. The sample holds about 210,000 distinct CDR3 sequences; about 94% are singletons and the top ten take 0.15% to 0.2%. Sequencing targeted TCR beta in T cells from blood (CD8+ and CD4+). Negative isolation was used for CD8+ and CD4+ T cells, and FACS enrichment was applied to TEMRA cells. Looked up from germline, CDR1 is SQVTM and CDR2 is ANQGSEA. The CDR3 extends over 11 amino acids. Trimming removed 4 bases from V and 4 bases from J, with 7 bases in between.

This sequence was found in a human donor with Susac syndrome. The gene calls are TRBV29-1 and TRBJ2-5; D possibly corresponds to TRBD2 (5 bases). Sequenced material: CD4+ T cells from PBMCs. For the CDR3, the DNA is TGCAGCGTTGGGGAGAGAGAGACCCAGTACTTC. As protein: CSVGERETQYF.